The 26 T cell receptor beta chains below come from one sample, sequenced in a study of T cell repertoires in cytomegalovirus infection (dated by TCRdb to between 2018 and 2020). TCRdb names Illumina HiSeq 1500 as the instrument used. TCRdb applied fastp at Q25 and MiXCR to the public reads, then kept only in-frame beta chains. Records with the same CDR3 protein are collapsed into one entry carrying the most frequent genes and DNA. This sample comprises about 310,000 distinct CDR3 sequences, roughly 15% of them detected only once. The ten largest clonotypes hold approximately 12% of the sample. Source material: PBMCs. Source of these receptors: a human donor in good health (CMV status not recorded). Some clones in this sample may be carry-over from other donors' samples.

This clonotype has more than one count but fewer than ten. This chain links TRBV4-1 with TRBJ1-5; D not certain. This CDR3 has 15 amino acids. Trimming removed 4 bases from V and 4 bases from J, with 14 bases in between. Germline V gene sequence: CDR1 MGHRA, CDR2 YSYEKL. The CDR3 sequence: CASSLRTDPNQPQHF. CDR3 in DNA: TGCGCCAGCAGCCTCAGGACCGATCCAAATCAGCCCCAGCATTTT.

This clonotype was detected only a few times. This rearrangement joins TRBV28 to TRBJ1-6, with TRBD1 as a possible D gene (5 bases). Trimming took 6 bases from V and 5 from J, leaving 20 bases between them. The CDR3 runs to 17 residues. The germline gives CDR1 MDHEN, CDR2 SYDVKM. CDR3 sequence reads: CASSGEIGTAHNSPLHF. CDR3 bases: TGTGCCAGCAGCGGCGAAATTGGGACCGCACATAATTCACCCCTCCACTTT. Based on the CDR3 plus reference TRBV28 and TRBJ1-6, the full variable domain is DVKVTQSSRYLVKRTGEKVFLECVQDMDHENMFWYRQDPGLGLRLIYFSYDVKMKEKGDIPEGYSVSREKKERFSLILESASTNQTSMYLCASSGEIGTAHNSPLHFGNGTRLTVT.

J is TRBJ1-6 and V is TRBV20-1; the D gene is possibly TRBD1 (5 bases). This CDR3 contains 14 residues. Germline V gene sequence: CDR1 DFQATT, CDR2 SNEGSKA (reference sequence). Trimming took 5 bases from V and 5 from J, leaving 13 bases between them. CDR3 in amino acids: CSASLGLNNSPLHF. CDR3 DNA: TGCAGTGCTTCTCTGGGACTGAATAATTCACCCCTCCACTTT.

This clonotype came up a few times. The chain combines TRBV27 with TRBJ2-6; tentative D call: TRBD2 (5 bases). CDR3 size: 18 residues. Looked up from germline, CDR1 is MNHEY and CDR2 is SMNVEV (reference sequence). V lost 5 bases, J lost 8 bases, and 25 bases lay in between. CDR3 in DNA: TGTGCCAGCAGTAGGTTCTCGGGAAACAGAGATTGGTCCAACGTCCTGACTTTC. The encoded protein is CASSRFSGNRDWSNVLTF.

This clonotype occurred many times. The chain combines TRBV7-2 with TRBJ2-5, with D unresolved. The CDR3 has 14 residues. V was pared by 1 base and J by 5 bases, with 11 bases between. In germline, CDR1 is SGHTA, CDR2 FQGNSA. The CDR3 reads CASSLVHVRETQYF. The CDR3 DNA follows: TGTGCCAGCAGCTTAGTCCACGTTAGGGAGACCCAGTACTTC.

The CDR3 sequence: CASSQEEVGTDTQYF. In nucleotides, the CDR3 is TGTGCCAGCAGCCAAGAGGAAGTCGGCACAGATACGCAGTATTTT. The chain carries TRBV4-2 and TRBJ2-3; no clear D gene. Trimming pared 0 bases from V and 1 base from J, leaving 8 bases between. Germline assignment: CDR1 LGHNA and CDR2 YNFKEQ. This CDR3 has 15 residues.

This clonotype has only a few counts. The chain recombines TRBV12-3 or TRBV12-4 with TRBJ1-6; D possibly corresponds to TRBD1 (5 bases). The CDR3 is 14 residues long. Trimming took off 6 bases at V and 7 bases at J, with 13 bases between the two ends. The CDR3 DNA sequence: TGTGCCAGCAGCGCCAGGGTGATAAATTCACCCCTCCACTTT. It codes for CASSARVINSPLHF.

The chain has TRBV18 and TRBJ1-1, with a weak D call TRBD1 (6 bases). V shed 1 base and J shed 1 base, with 10 bases lying between them. Germline values: CDR1 KGHSH, CDR2 LQKENI. CDR3 length: 15 residues. The CDR3 coding sequence is TGTGCCAGCTCACCACGCACCAGGGGGAACACTGAAGCTTTCTTT. It specifies CASSPRTRGNTEAFF.

V is TRBV2 and J is TRBJ2-1; no reliable D call. The CDR3 extends over 10 amino acids. V was cut by 6 bases and J by 6 bases, with 3 bases left in between. The V gene's germline CDR1 is SNHLY and CDR2 FYNNEI. Written as DNA, the CDR3 is TGTGCCAGCAGGGTCAATGAGCAGTTCTTC. It codes for CASRVNEQFF.

About this clonotype: The CDR3 does not close with the conserved phenylalanine or tryptophan, likely indicating a read error. The rearrangement uses TRBV4-3 and TRBJ2-1; 10 bases agree with TRBD2. Germline V gives CDR1 LGHNA, CDR2 YSLEER. The CDR3 spans 16 residues. The V gene end was trimmed by 0 bases and the J gene end by 8 bases; junction bases not matched to a gene: 7. The CDR3 bases are TGCGCCAGCAGCCAAGAAGCCAGCGGGGGGGCCCATGAGCAGTTCATC. Translated, it gives CASSQEASGGAHEQFI.

The chain couples TRBV10-3 to TRBJ2-3, with 10 bases lining up with TRBD2. The CDR3 contains 16 residues. The ends lost 3 bases at V and 0 bases at J; junction bases unmatched: 3. The germline CDR1 and CDR2 sequences are ENHRY and SYGVKD. CDR3 loop: CAISEISGGSTDTQYF. The DNA for the CDR3 is TGTGCCATCAGTGAAATTAGCGGGGGGAGCACAGATACGCAGTATTTT.

This clonotype has a count of ten or more. The chain links TRBV5-1 to TRBJ1-2; D is possibly TRBD1 (6 bases). The CDR3 has 16 amino acids. Trimming took off 2 bases at V and 4 bases at J, with 18 bases between the two ends. Per the germline V gene, CDR1 is SGHRS and CDR2 is YFSETQ. The CDR3 DNA sequence: TGCGCCAGCAGCTTAGGACAGACACCACCTTTCTATGGCTACACCTTC. It yields the protein CASSLGQTPPFYGYTF.

V and J are TRBV27 and TRBJ1-2; D not certain. Between the trimmed V and J ends, which lost 4 bases and 0 bases, there was a span of 9 bases. The CDR3 covers 14 residues. CDR1 is MNHEY and CDR2 is SMNVEV in the germline V gene (reference sequence). The CDR3 nucleotides are TGTGCCAGCAGTTCACAGAATACTAACTATGGCTACACCTTC. Residues: CASSSQNTNYGYTF.

As regards this clonotype: Possible read error: a much larger clone is one base away. V is TRBV7-2 and J is TRBJ1-6; 9 bases agree with TRBD1. The germline V gene encodes CDR1 SGHTA and CDR2 FQGNSA. This CDR3 is built from 17 residues. As DNA, the CDR3 is TGTGTCAGCAGCTTAGACCCGGGACAGGGCCTAAATTCACCCCTCCACTTT. Its translation: CVSSLDPGQGLNSPLHF.

This chain connects TRBV6-5 to TRBJ2-3; 13 bases match TRBD2. Trimming took 2 bases from V and 5 from J; bases not matched to a gene: 7. CDR1 and CDR2 (germline): MNHEY, SVGAGI. The CDR3 loop spans 17 amino acids. CDR3 amino acids: CASSYGLAGARGDTQYF. The CDR3 nucleotides read TGTGCCAGCAGTTACGGACTAGCGGGGGCGCGGGGAGATACGCAGTATTTT.

This clonotype has ten or more counts. The chain combines TRBV7-2 with TRBJ2-7, with 10 bases identical to TRBD2. The CDR3 runs to 15 residues. The germline gives CDR1 SGHTA, CDR2 FQGNSA. V shed 1 base, J shed 2 bases, and the junction held 2 bases outside the gene matches. The DNA for the CDR3 is TGTGCCAGCAGCTTAGAGCTAGCGGGGGCCTACGAGCAGTACTTC. It yields the protein CASSLELAGAYEQYF.

This clonotype was counted a few times. The CDR3 is CASSGTGVGTEAFF. As DNA, the CDR3 is TGTGCCAGCAGTGGGACAGGGGTCGGGACTGAAGCTTTCTTT. This rearrangement joins TRBV6-5 to TRBJ1-1; 10 nucleotides match TRBD1. With V trimmed by 5 bases and J by 5 bases, 5 bases remained unmatched. The CDR3 runs to 14 residues. Germline CDR1 and CDR2: MNHEY and SVGAGI.

V usage is TRBV6-5 and J usage is TRBJ2-1; D is unresolved. V was pared by 6 bases and J by 12 bases, with 6 bases between. Germline values: CDR1 MNHEY, CDR2 SVGAGI. The CDR3 has 9 residues. CDR3 nucleotide sequence: TGTGCCAGCAGCCAACTGCAGTTCTTC. Translated: CASSQLQFF.

The J gene is TRBJ2-1, the V gene TRBV7-6; 9 bases agree with TRBD2. The CDR3 spans 17 residues. V trimming: 3 bases; J trimming: 6 bases; junction bases outside the gene matches: 12. Germline CDR1 is SGHVS and CDR2 is FNYEAQ. The CDR3 DNA follows: TGTGCCAGCAGCTTGGCCGGGCGGGGGGGCCTCTTCAATGAGCAGTTCTTC. As protein: CASSLAGRGGLFNEQFF.

This chain uses TRBV7-6 with TRBJ1-1, with D tentatively TRBD1 (6 bases). There are 14 residues in the CDR3. Germline V gene data show CDR1 as SGHVS and CDR2 as FNYEAQ. Trimming removed 5 bases at V and 6 bases at J, with 16 bases between. CDR3 residues: CASSQALGAAEAFF. The DNA of the CDR3 is TGTGCCAGCAGCCAAGCTCTGGGGGCCGCTGAAGCTTTCTTT.

V is TRBV2 and J is TRBJ2-1; perhaps D is TRBD1 or TRBD2 (7 bases each). The CDR3 extends over 17 amino acids. Trimming took off 0 bases at V and 0 bases at J, with 12 bases between the two ends. Germline-derived CDR1 and CDR2 are SNHLY and FYNNEI. The CDR3 sequence: CASSEAGGGSSYNEQFF. Here the CDR3 DNA reads TGTGCCAGCAGTGAAGCAGGGGGCGGGAGCTCCTACAATGAGCAGTTCTTC.

This clonotype was picked up many times. The rearrangement joins TRBV28 to TRBJ1-1; 7 nucleotides match TRBD1. The CDR3 has 15 residues. The germline V gene encodes CDR1 MDHEN and CDR2 SYDVKM. V shed 2 bases and J 4 bases; nucleotides not matched to a gene: 7. Written as DNA, the CDR3 is TGTGCCAGCAGTTTAGGAGGGGGCGAGGTCACTGAAGCTTTCTTT. Its translation is CASSLGGGEVTEAFF. Variable domain in full (rest from reference TRBV28 and TRBJ1-1): DVKVTQSSRYLVKRTGEKVFLECVQDMDHENMFWYRQDPGLGLRLIYFSYDVKMKEKGDIPEGYSVSREKKERFSLILESASTNQTSMYLCASSLGGGEVTEAFFGQGTRLTVV.

The table lists this clonotype with many counts. The chain is built from TRBV7-9 and TRBJ1-4, with TRBD1 matching 10 bases. This CDR3 comprises 16 residues. The J segment lost 4 bases and the V segment lost 6 bases, leaving 8 bases of the junction unmatched. CDR1 is SEHNR, CDR2 FQNEAQ, per germline (reference sequence). CDR3 in amino acids: CASSQAGQGHNEKLFF. The DNA for the CDR3 is TGTGCCAGCAGTCAAGCGGGACAGGGGCATAATGAAAAACTGTTTTTT.

This chain joins TRBV6-5 and TRBJ1-2; TRBD1 agrees at 7 bases. Germline trimming cut 7 bases from V and 0 bases from J; bases unmatched to any gene: 8. The CDR3 has 15 residues. CDR1 and CDR2 from the germline V gene are MNHEY and SVGAGI. CDR3 amino acids: CASTSRTGANYGYTF. CDR3 DNA sequence: TGTGCCAGCACATCGCGGACAGGAGCTAACTATGGCTACACCTTC.

This clonotype has more than one count but fewer than ten. V and J are TRBV6-2 or TRBV6-3 and TRBJ2-1; no clear D gene. Trimming took off 6 bases at V and 8 bases at J, with 11 bases between the two ends. Germline assignment: CDR1 MNHEY and CDR2 SVGEGT. The CDR3 covers 12 residues. The CDR3 nucleotides read TGTGCCAGCAGGGACCCCCAGGATGAGCAGTTCTTC. Amino acid sequence: CASRDPQDEQFF.

This clonotype has a handful of counts. V gene TRBV27 combines with J gene TRBJ2-2; TRBD1 might be the D (5 bases). The V end lost 0 bases, the J end lost 8 bases, and 22 bases lay between the germline ends. The germline gives CDR1 MNHEY, CDR2 SMNVEV (reference sequence). The CDR3 is 18 amino acids. The DNA of the CDR3 is TGTGCCAGCAGTTTATCGAATATACCCCAGGGTGGAGCGGGGGAGCTGTTTTTT. It encodes CASSLSNIPQGGAGELFF.